This T cell receptor beta chain was obtained from a study of shared clonotypes between healthy human individuals. As for this clone: Its antigen is unknown.

Points from the study as a whole: An effect of sequencing depth on clonotype sharing among donors was expected.

The assay ran at deep level. Splitting of each subset's genomic DNA was done evenly across several immunoSEQ plates. Among the unsorted PBMC samples, replicate PCRs used around 270 ng DNA, approximately 30,000 T cell genomes. Generated by immunoSEQ multiplex PCR, the TCRdb table keeps only in-frame clones and is missing some. The profile shows about half a million clones, approximately 79% of them singletons. The sequenced sample consisted of PBMCs. The TCR originated in a woman aged 40 to 49 in good health. Some clones in this sample may be carry-over from other donors' samples.

The CDR3, as DNA: TGTGCCAGCAGTTCCCTCCGACAGGTCAATCAGCCCCAGCATTTT. Protein: CASSSLRQVNQPQHF. The chain has TRBV28 and TRBJ1-5; D might be TRBD1 (6 bases). The length of the CDR3 is 15 residues. Between the trimmed V and J ends, which lost 4 bases and 3 bases, there was a span of 13 bases. Germline CDR1 reads MDHEN; CDR2 reads SYDVKM.